This T cell receptor (beta chain) is from a study of shared clonotypes between healthy human individuals (dated by TCRdb to the early 2020s). Study-wide context: The cohort included a few men and a couple of women between 18 and 49 years of age. Between about 0.8 and 9 billion PBMCs per donor were obtained by leukapheresis. Per donor, three plates each were used for CD4 naive and CD4 memory, two for CD8 naive, and one for CD8 memory. To estimate repertoire size and how much clonotype sharing occurs between individuals, the study deeply sequenced the blood TCR repertoires of a handful of healthy adults. Different laboratories and diverse techniques were used to prepare libraries and sequence TCR repertoires, to increase sequencing depth and limit assay-specific biases. Broad study findings and their caveats: Pairwise subsampling led to the expectation that sequencing depth would affect the degree of clonotype sharing among donors. Rarefaction of sorted-subset datasets indicated incomplete sequencing despite the large sequencing depth. Larger estimated clonotype richness was generally found for naive subsets than for memory subsets. Clonotypes shared by all four sorted-subset donors showed higher generation probabilities than non-shared clonotypes. Sampling was restricted to blood, and TCR repertoires in tissues likely differ from the TCR repertoires found in blood. Sharing across several donors was observed for about 5% of naive CD4, over 3% of naive CD8, 2% to 2.5% of memory CD4, and roughly 0.4% of memory CD8 clonotypes. The genetic and exposure-history diversity represented was limited by the small number of donors.

TCR CDR3 regions were amplified from genomic DNA by multiplex PCR using the deep immunoSEQ assay. Extracted genomic DNA from each cell subset was spread evenly across all wells of several immunoSEQ 96-well plates, with each plate serving as a replicate. Each replicate PCR for sorted subsets received roughly 0.2 ug genomic DNA, equal to about 30,000 T cell genomes. Purified libraries were quantified with a Qubit 3.0 fluorometer, sized on a Bioanalyzer 2100, and re-quantified with the KAPA Library Quantification kit. Every immunoSEQ 96-well plate was sequenced on a dedicated single-read 150-cycle Illumina NextSeq 550 flow cell. As for the authors' bioinformatics: The immunoSEQ output contained only junctional sequences without quality scores, so filtering could not match that applied to full-length reads. To assign V/J genes and CDR3, sequences were annotated using PyIR, a Python wrapper for IgBLAST v1.9, with IMGT germline references. Reads were removed for weak V/J assignments (E-value above 1e-6), missing CDR3, stop codons, out-of-frame junctions, or ambiguous translated residues. V3J clonotypes were defined by identical inferred V gene, J gene, and CDR3 amino acid sequence. The percentage overlap between two repertoires was calculated by dividing the number of shared unique clonotypes by the size of the smaller repertoire. Three approaches were used to assess repertoire richness: RTK rarefaction, the Chao1 estimator, and Recon v2.1 estimates of unobserved clonotypes. Generation probabilities were computed with OLGA for all TCRbeta clonotypes obtained by the gDNA method from four donors. TCRdb retrieved this table from immuneACCESS and kept in-frame rearrangements only. Not all clones are present; in checked studies, unresolved V genes account for under half, and no reason is known for the remainder. The DNA gave D and trimming, while V, J and clone size come from that table. Across this sample there are about 2.2 million clones, with around 93% seen only once. Together, the top ten hold more than 1.5% of the sample.

Comments on this clone: No cognate antigen has been identified for it. No much larger clonotype is one base removed from it; base qualities were not supplied.

CD8 naive samples consisted of CD45RO-negative cells that were positively selected for CCR7, yielding a CD45RA+CCR7+ population without TemRA cells. Donors were healthy HIV-negative adults with no recently reported acute infections or vaccinations. Every donor was a Caucasian adult residing in Nashville, Tennessee, USA. Blood was collected by leukapheresis, and PBMCs were isolated by Ficoll-Histopaque density gradient centrifugation and then cryopreserved in liquid nitrogen vapor phase. Analytical flow cytometry was used to check the purity and quantity of every magnetically sorted T cell population. Genomic DNA was isolated from each sorted fraction and quantified by UV absorbance on a Nanodrop 2000c. The CDR3, from cysteine to phenylalanine, totals 14 residues. The retained sequence is limited to the CDR3, 42 bases, with the frame set at the first base. The junction carries 11 bases between V and J, which are trimmed by 4 bases and 0 bases respectively. Via the germline V gene, CDR1 is SGDLS and CDR2 YYNGEE.

The V and J segments used are TRBV9 and TRBJ2-7, with the D call perhaps TRBD1 or TRBD2, as 5 bases match in each case. Sequenced: naive CD8+ T cells from PBMCs. The cell subset or site tag for this specimen amounts to: CD45RA+CCR7+. This sequence originates from a man younger than 35 in good health. Some clones in this sample may be carry-over from other donors' samples. The CDR3 reads CASSPGRTSYEQYF. The nucleotides read TGTGCCAGCAGCCCGGGACGGACCTCCTACGAGCAGTACTTC.